This TCR beta chain was observed in a study of blood T cell repertoires in COVID-19. As handled by the study authors: Estimation of nucleated cell counts was performed using reference gene primer amplification. Generated by immunoSEQ multiplex PCR, the TCRdb table keeps only in-frame clones and is missing some. The DNA gave D and trimming, while V, J and clone size come from that table. The table has about 180,000 clones, roughly 86% seen once. Germline V CDR1 and CDR2: LGHDT, YNNKEL (reference sequence). CDR3 size: 20 residues. V was pared by 3 bases and J by 0 bases, with 13 bases of the junction left unmatched. Symptom resolution, clearance, or two negative PCRs marked donors in Cohort 3 as recovered. This clone was picked up a small number of times.

The TCR was taken from a woman under 40 who had recovered from COVID-19. The sample taken for sequencing was PBMCs or T cells enriched from blood (not recorded which). This sequence joins TRBV3-1 (or the pseudogene TRBV3-2) and TRBJ2-7, with 14 nucleotides matching TRBD2. The CDR3 coding sequence is TGTGCCAGCAGCCATATAAGGCCGGGACTAGCGGGAGCCGGCTCCTACGAGCAGTACTTC. The encoded protein is CASSHIRPGLAGAGSYEQYF.